The present TCR beta chain was sequenced within a study of regulatory T cells in long-lasting Graves disease. Study-wide context: The study counted Graves' disease as persistent given over 5 years of antithyroid drugs and positive TSH receptor antibodies.

Arm-PCR of CDR3 regions with iRepertoire HTBI primers generated TCR beta libraries. TCRdb re-derived calls from the multiplex PCR reads in MiXCR, one entry per CDR3 protein. The table has under 450,000 distinct CDR3 sequences, less than 25% seen once. Study findings and constraints: Segments TRBV28, TRBJ1-2 and TRBJ2-5 showed preferential usage in persistent disease.

CDR1 SGDLS and CDR2 YYNGEE come from the germline V gene. There are 15 residues in the CDR3. V was pared by 1 base and J by 0 bases, with 7 bases between. This clonotype was seen only a few times. The target antigen is unknown. Time point given: persistent/refractory GD, antithyroid drugs over 5 years with positive TRAb. From RNA extracted from PBMCs, the TCR library was made. An endocrinology unit in Xi'an, China, supplied the patients. Roughly 9.8 milliliters of peripheral blood went into EDTA tubes. The receptor was derived from a female donor with Graves disease. V usage is TRBV9 and J usage is TRBJ2-2; D assignment may be TRBD1 or TRBD2 (5 bases each). The sample in question was peripheral blood mononuclear cells (PBMCs), obtained when the disease was refractory, from a patient treated with antithyroid drugs. The CDR3 loop reads CASSVRGANTGELFF. DNA for the CDR3: TGTGCCAGCAGCGTAAGAGGGGCGAACACCGGGGAGCTGTTTTTT. The full variable domain, rest sourced from reference TRBV9 and TRBJ2-2, is DSGVTQTPKHLITATGQRVTLRCSPRSGDLSVYWYQQSLDQGLQFLIQYYNGEERAKGNILERFSAQQFPDLHSELNLSSLELGDSALYFCASSVRGANTGELFFGEGSRLTVL.